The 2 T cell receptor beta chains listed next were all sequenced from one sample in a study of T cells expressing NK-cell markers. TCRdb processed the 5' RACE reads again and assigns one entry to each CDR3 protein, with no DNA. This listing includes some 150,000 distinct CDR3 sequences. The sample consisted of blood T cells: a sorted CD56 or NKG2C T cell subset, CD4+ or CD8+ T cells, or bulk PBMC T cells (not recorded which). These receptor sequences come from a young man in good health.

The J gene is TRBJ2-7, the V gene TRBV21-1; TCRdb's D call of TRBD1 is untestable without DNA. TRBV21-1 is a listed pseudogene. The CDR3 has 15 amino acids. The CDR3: CASSNMLAGWGEQYF.

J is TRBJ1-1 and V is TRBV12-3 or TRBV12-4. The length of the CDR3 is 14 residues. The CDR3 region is CASSFEGWGTEAFF.